This is a list of T cell receptor beta chains from one sample in a study of blood T cells in healthy people across ages. Via MiXCR, TCRdb re-called the 5' RACE reads, giving one row per CDR3 protein. The sample consists of about 970,000 distinct CDR3 sequences, roughly 47% of them appearing once. Input material: blood. Every receptor here comes from a woman aged 60-75 years in good health. Each CDR3 is given with its conserved first and last residue. Each record gives: V gene, CDR3 protein.

>TRBV5-1
CASNPGPSISEQYF
>TRBV5-1
CASSAGPMRVQETQYF
>TRBV7-6
CASSPTPGGAGETQYF
>TRBV28
CASSKRHWYQETQYF
>TRBV5-1
CASSLGAGEADTQYF
>TRBV4-3
CASSQEAGLGVLYNEQFF
>TRBV27
CASSLEASGRAYRETQYF
>TRBV27
CASSLSRGGFADTQYF
>TRBV21-1
CASSKEGPADRGQPTNEKLFF
>TRBV25-1
CASSEMTGRETQYF
>TRBV28
CASSPRFSLSYGYTF
>TRBV25-1
CASSASPSSYEQYF
>TRBV20-1
CSARRTIYNEQFF
>TRBV30
CAWRLAVYNEQFF
>TRBV20-1
CSAGGLAERYNEQFF
>TRBV29-1
CSVKRGTGYHEQYF
>TRBV20-1
CSALSGRDSTDTQYF
>TRBV13
CASSKGQTSETQYF
>TRBV20-1
CSAGTTGNTEAFF
>TRBV5-6
CASSPSGFRTDTQYF